The 16 T cell receptor beta chains below all came from one sample that was sequenced in a study of blood T cell repertoires in COVID-19. Profiling relied on immunoSEQ multiplex PCR, and the TCRdb table lists in-frame clones only, not all of them. The data hold about 25,000 clones, with 75% to 90% observed a single time. Input material: peripheral blood. The receptor set was obtained from a woman older than 75 with acute or convalescent COVID-19.

Written as DNA, the CDR3 is TGTGCCAGCAGTGCCGACCTCGGGACAGGGGGAACCGGGGAGCTGTTTTTT. Its translation: CASSADLGTGGTGELFF. The chain combines TRBV25-1 with TRBJ2-2; 11 nucleotides line up with TRBD1. CDR1 is MGHDK, CDR2 SYGVNS, per germline. The CDR3 is 17 residues long. Unmatched junction bases numbered 9, after V lost 4 bases and J lost 5 bases.

The V call is TRBV5-1, the J call TRBJ1-5, with D possibly matching TRBD1 (6 bases). This CDR3 is built from 15 residues. Germline CDR1 reads SGHRS; CDR2 reads YFSETQ. Trimming stripped 7 bases from V and 0 bases from J, with 14 bases between. CDR3 protein: CASRPSGDSNQPQHF. CDR3 in DNA: TGCGCCAGCCGCCCATCAGGGGATAGCAATCAGCCCCAGCATTTT. The full variable domain, rest sourced from reference TRBV5-1 and TRBJ1-5, is KAGVTQTPRYLIKTRGQQVTLSCSPISGHRSVSWYQQTPGQGLQFLFEYFSETQRNKGNFPGRFSGRQFSNSRSEMNVSTLELGDSALYLCASRPSGDSNQPQHFGDGTRLSIL.

The chain recombines TRBV7-2 with TRBJ1-3; TRBD1 is a possible D gene (6 bases). The germline V gene encodes CDR1 SGHTA and CDR2 FQGNSA. The CDR3 spans 16 residues. The germline V and J ends were trimmed by 1 base and 4 bases, with 14 bases remaining between them. DNA for the CDR3: TGTGCCAGCAGCTTAGTAGGGGGACAACCCGGAAACACCATATATTTT. This codes for CASSLVGGQPGNTIYF.

This sequence joins TRBV19 and TRBJ1-5; unclear D gene. Deletions cut 4 bases from V and 2 bases from J, with 15 bases between. Looked up from germline, CDR1 is LNHDA and CDR2 is SQIVND (reference sequence). The CDR3 extends over 16 amino acids. The CDR3 is CASSTRINRGNQPQHF. The CDR3 DNA sequence: TGTGCCAGTAGTACCCGGATCAACCGGGGCAATCAGCCCCAGCATTTT.

The chain is built from TRBV5-5 and TRBJ1-1; the D is unclear. Trimming took off 0 bases at V and 1 base at J, with 7 bases between the two ends. The CDR3 length is 14 residues. CDR1 and CDR2 from the germline V gene are SGHKS and YYEKEE (reference sequence). CDR3 residues: CASSLVGENTEAFF. Here the CDR3 DNA reads TGTGCCAGCAGCTTGGTGGGCGAGAACACTGAAGCTTTCTTT.

The rearrangement uses TRBV3-1 (or the pseudogene TRBV3-2) and TRBJ1-2, with a tentative D call TRBD1 (5 bases). The CDR3 sequence is 15 residues long. Germline V lookup: CDR1 LGHDT, CDR2 YNNKEL (reference sequence). With 2 bases removed from V and 4 bases from J, the gap between germline ends came to 14 bases. CDR3 region: CASSQSPQGSYGYTF. CDR3 nucleotide sequence: TGTGCCAGCAGCCAATCTCCCCAGGGTTCCTATGGCTACACCTTC.

V and J are TRBV12-3 or TRBV12-4 and TRBJ2-1, with 7 bases lining up with TRBD1. This CDR3 region has 13 residues. J was trimmed by 10 bases and V by 5 bases; bases with no gene match: 8. CDR3 coding DNA: TGTGCCAGCAGTGCCCAACAGGGGCACGAGCAGTTCTTC. Encoded protein: CASSAQQGHEQFF.

This clone has only one observation. This rearrangement joins TRBV5-1 to TRBJ1-2; 12 bases agree with TRBD1. The CDR3 is 16 amino acids. V lost 4 bases, J lost 6 bases, and 10 bases stayed unmatched. Germline values: CDR1 SGHRS, CDR2 YFSETQ. CDR3 DNA: TGCGCCAGCAGCCTGTCCCCGGGACAGGGGGCCCATGGCTACACCTTC. Translating gives CASSLSPGQGAHGYTF.

This sequence joins TRBV9 and TRBJ1-1; 9 positions match TRBD1. The CDR3 sequence is 16 residues long. With 0 bases clipped from V and 9 bases from J, the junction kept 12 bases outside the gene matches. In germline, CDR1 is SGDLS, CDR2 YYNGEE. CDR3 sequence reads: CASSVGTGQGDIKAFF. The CDR3 DNA sequence: TGTGCCAGCAGCGTAGGGACGGGACAGGGTGATATTAAAGCTTTCTTT.

The chain has TRBV2 and TRBJ1-5; maybe TRBD1 (6 bases). Germline CDR1 and CDR2: SNHLY and FYNNEI. V lost 1 base to trimming and J lost 11 bases, with 12 bases between them. The CDR3 has 13 amino acids. CDR3 bases: TGTGCCAGCAGTGAAGATGAGGGGGTTTCCCAGCATTTT. This encodes CASSEDEGVSQHF.

The chain joins TRBV15 to TRBJ1-3; D is possibly TRBD1 (6 bases). Per the germline V gene, CDR1 is LNHNV and CDR2 is YYDKDF (reference sequence). The CDR3 has 17 amino acids. V lost 3 bases to trimming and J lost 0 bases, with 15 bases between them. As DNA, the CDR3 is TGTGCCACCAGCAGGTGGGGGCAGCCGAACTCTGGAAACACCATATATTTT. It yields the protein CATSRWGQPNSGNTIYF.

This clone was counted once. This chain uses TRBV30 with TRBJ2-7; the D gene is possibly TRBD1 (6 bases). The germline V and J ends were trimmed by 3 bases and 2 bases, with 11 bases remaining between them. Per germline, CDR1 GTSNPN and CDR2 SVGIG (reference sequence). The CDR3 loop spans 13 amino acids. The CDR3 sequence is CAWRIQGTYEQYF. The CDR3 DNA reads TGTGCCTGGAGAATACAGGGAACCTACGAGCAGTACTTC.

V usage is TRBV19 and J usage is TRBJ1-1; D not resolved. Germline-derived CDR1 and CDR2 are LNHDA and SQIVND (reference sequence). V shed 1 base and J shed 5 bases, with 8 bases lying between them. The CDR3 sequence is 13 residues long. Written as DNA, the CDR3 is TGTGCCAGTAGTATAGGAAGGAGAACTGAAGCTTTCTTT. This codes for CASSIGRRTEAFF.

The CDR3 spells CASSDLLTGGKDSYTF. Written as DNA, the CDR3 is TGTGCCAGCAGTGACCTCCTAACGGGGGGCAAGGATAGCTACACCTTC. This chain links TRBV2 with TRBJ1-2; TRBD1 might be the D (6 bases). This CDR3 is 16 amino acids long. V was clipped by 3 bases and J by 9 bases, with 23 bases between them. The germline gives CDR1 SNHLY, CDR2 FYNNEI.

This rearrangement joins TRBV11-3 to TRBJ2-2, with 7 bases aligning to TRBD1. This CDR3 is 15 amino acids long. Trimming took 3 bases from V and 5 from J; bases not matched to a gene: 6. The germline V gene has CDR1 SGHNT and CDR2 YENEEA. The CDR3 loop is CASSFSQGVTGELFF. CDR3 DNA: TGTGCCAGCAGCTTCTCTCAGGGGGTTACCGGGGAGCTGTTTTTT.

The chain links TRBV19 to TRBJ2-1; 11 nucleotides align to TRBD2. This CDR3 comprises 16 residues. With V trimmed by 3 bases and J by 8 bases, 9 bases remained unmatched. Germline loops: CDR1 LNHDA, CDR2 SQIVND (reference sequence). CDR3 DNA: TGTGCCAGTAGTATTACTAGCGGGAGTTTTTCGGATGAGCAGTTCTTC. It codes for CASSITSGSFSDEQFF. Variable domain in full (rest from reference TRBV19 and TRBJ2-1): DGGITQSPKYLFRKEGQNVTLSCEQNLNHDAMYWYRQDPGQGLRLIYYSQIVNDFQKGDIAEGYSVSREKKESFPLTVTSAQKNPTAFYLCASSITSGSFSDEQFFGPGTRLTVL.